These 17 T cell receptor beta chains came from one sample sequenced in a study of blood T cell repertoires in COVID-19 (TCRdb year 2020). Libraries came from the immunoSEQ multiplex PCR assay. The table comes from immuneACCESS by way of TCRdb, which keeps in-frame sequences with V and J called. Part of the clones is missing from these tables; in studies checked, under half for an unresolved V gene and the rest for unknown reasons. The sample profile shows 35,000 to 50,000 clones; about four fifths of them were found once. The top ten hold 20% to 30% of the sample. Sequenced sample: peripheral blood. These receptors came from a woman aged 55-70 years with acute or convalescent COVID-19.

The CDR3 here is CASSSSKAKNIQYF. The CDR3 DNA follows: TGTGCCAGCAGCTCGAGCAAAGCCAAAAACATTCAGTACTTC. The chain employs TRBV7-8 and TRBJ2-4; D is unclear. The V end was cut by 4 bases, the J end by 0 bases, with 7 bases between. Per the germline V gene, CDR1 is SGHVS and CDR2 is FQNEAQ. The CDR3 sequence is 14 residues long.

This chain joins TRBV29-1 and TRBJ1-1; no firm D call. Deletions cut 0 bases from V and 6 bases from J, with 8 bases between. The CDR3 extends over 12 amino acids. Germline V gives CDR1 SQVTM, CDR2 ANQGSEA. The CDR3 sequence: CSVEETSPEAFF. CDR3 DNA sequence: TGCAGCGTTGAAGAAACAAGTCCTGAAGCTTTCTTT.

The gene calls are TRBV3-1 (or the pseudogene TRBV3-2) and TRBJ2-7; 9 nucleotides match TRBD1. The CDR3 totals 15 residues. J was trimmed by 0 bases and V by 5 bases; bases with no gene match: 5. CDR1 LGHDT and CDR2 YNNKEL come from the germline V gene (reference sequence). CDR3 loop: CASSSRDRASYEQYF. CDR3 nucleotide sequence: TGTGCCAGCAGCTCAAGGGACAGGGCCTCCTACGAGCAGTACTTC.

This clone was detected only a few times. The V gene is TRBV19, the J gene TRBJ1-4; 11 bases are a match to TRBD1. This CDR3 comprises 15 residues. Germline V gene sequence: CDR1 LNHDA, CDR2 SQIVND (reference sequence). Trimming at V came to 8 bases and at J to 8 bases, leaving 10 bases not matched to a gene. The CDR3 DNA reads TGTGCCAGTCGTGACGGGACAGGGGGGATCGAAAAACTGTTTTTT. Translating it yields CASRDGTGGIEKLFF.

This clone appeared once. V is TRBV7-9 and J is TRBJ1-3; D ambiguous. The CDR3 covers 16 residues. CDR1 is SEHNR and CDR2 is FQNEAQ in the germline V gene (reference sequence). Between the trimmed V and J ends, which lost 8 bases and 4 bases, there was a span of 21 bases. The CDR3 loop reads CASAIEQNARGNTIYF. Here the CDR3 DNA reads TGTGCCAGCGCCATAGAGCAGAACGCGAGGGGAAACACCATATATTTT.

This chain connects TRBV7-8 to TRBJ1-6, with 7 bases that match TRBD1. Germline V CDR1 and CDR2: SGHVS, FQNEAQ. V lost 6 bases and J lost 4; bases outside the gene matches: 12. The CDR3 runs to 17 residues. The CDR3 region is CASSSDIPGQYNSPLHF. The CDR3 DNA is TGTGCCAGCAGTTCTGACATCCCGGGACAGTATAATTCACCCCTCCACTTT.

This clone showed up just once. The CDR3 sequence: CASSPSATGELFF. The DNA of the CDR3 is TGTGCCAGTTCGCCGTCAGCGACCGGGGAGCTGTTTTTT. V is TRBV18 and J is TRBJ2-2, with no clear D. Germline CDR1 and CDR2: KGHSH and LQKENI. With 9 bases removed from V and 5 bases from J, the gap between germline ends came to 13 bases. This CDR3 has 13 amino acids. The whole variable domain, remainder taken from reference TRBV18 and TRBJ2-2, is NAGVMQNPRHLVRRRGQEARLRCSPMKGHSHVYWYRQLPEEGLKFMVYLQKENIIDESGMPKERFSAEFPKEGPSILRIQQVVRGDSAAYFCASSPSATGELFFGEGSRLTVL.

This clone appeared a few times. V is TRBV30 and J is TRBJ2-2; 9 nucleotides line up with TRBD1. The J segment lost 6 bases and the V segment lost 0 bases, leaving 8 bases of the junction unmatched. Germline V CDR1 and CDR2: GTSNPN, SVGIG (reference sequence). This CDR3 region has 16 residues. DNA for the CDR3: TGTGCCTGGAGTGTACTTGGGGACAGGGCGGCCGGGGAGCTGTTTTTT. Its translation is CAWSVLGDRAAGELFF.

As for this clone: Lacking the conserved final phenylalanine or tryptophan, this CDR3 likely reflects a read error. It is unclear where the CDR3 begins or ends on the DNA, so no DNA is shown, and the CDR3 is as TCRdb lists it. The rearrangement links TRBV12-5 to TRBJ1-4; TRBD1, as called in the table, went unchecked against the DNA. Germline CDR1 is LGHNT and CDR2 is FRNRAP. The CDR3 is 19 amino acids in total, end residues counted. The CDR3 is CASGFPVPGTGPCSESQRG.

This sequence joins TRBV30 and TRBJ1-6; D is unclear. The germline CDR1 and CDR2 sequences are GTSNPN and SVGIG (reference sequence). This CDR3 spans 11 amino acids. With 5 bases removed from V and 11 bases from J, the gap between germline ends came to 10 bases. CDR3 loop: CAWGAVTPLHF. The CDR3 DNA is TGTGCCTGGGGTGCGGTAACACCCCTCCACTTT.

Only one count was recorded for this clone. Other DNA variants within this sample encode the same CDR3. The rearrangement links TRBV6-5 to TRBJ1-6; the D gene is possibly TRBD1 (6 bases). V was cut by 6 bases and J by 6 bases, with 9 bases left in between. CDR1 and CDR2 (germline): MNHEY, SVGAGI. The CDR3 contains 13 residues. The CDR3 nucleotides are TGTGCCAGCAGCCGGACAGCTAATTCACCCCTCCACTTT. This gives the protein CASSRTANSPLHF.

V usage is TRBV5-4 and J usage is TRBJ2-3, with 9 bases fitting TRBD2. CDR1 SGHNT and CDR2 YYREEE come from the germline V gene (reference sequence). The CDR3 contains 15 residues. V lost 5 bases, J lost 3 bases, and 7 bases stayed unmatched. CDR3 loop: CASSSTGLATDTQYF. The CDR3 DNA reads TGTGCCAGCAGTTCCACGGGACTAGCAACAGATACGCAGTATTTT.

The chain carries TRBV7-2 and TRBJ2-7, with D perhaps matching TRBD1 (6 bases). The length of the CDR3 is 15 residues. The germline V gene has CDR1 SGHTA and CDR2 FQGNSA. Trimming removed 6 bases from V and 3 bases from J, with 18 bases in between. The CDR3 protein is CASSFGQSRFYEQYF. The CDR3, as DNA: TGTGCCAGCAGTTTCGGACAGTCACGATTCTACGAGCAGTACTTC.

This clone was recorded a few times. The chain joins TRBV4-1 to TRBJ2-1; 9 nucleotides align to TRBD2. Germline V gene sequence: CDR1 MGHRA, CDR2 YSYEKL. V was clipped by 0 bases and J by 7 bases; unmatched bases: 7. The CDR3 has 16 amino acids. In DNA, the CDR3 is TGCGCCAGCAGCCAAGAAGGTCCTAGCGGGGCGAATGAGCAGTTCTTC. This codes for CASSQEGPSGANEQFF.

This clone was observed a single time. The gene calls are TRBV6-6 and TRBJ1-1, with 10 positions matching TRBD1. The V and J ends lost 6 bases and 8 bases, in that order; junction bases with no gene match: 6. CDR1 is MNHNY and CDR2 is SVGAGI in the germline V gene (reference sequence). This CDR3 spans 13 amino acids. CDR3 nucleotides: TGTGCCAGCAGCGGACAGGGGGAGACCGAAGCTTTCTTT. It codes for CASSGQGETEAFF.

The rearrangement links TRBV3-1 (or the pseudogene TRBV3-2) to TRBJ1-6, with D possibly matching TRBD1 (5 bases). Looked up from germline, CDR1 is LGHDT and CDR2 is YNNKEL (reference sequence). This CDR3 spans 15 amino acids. With 2 bases removed from V and 10 bases from J, the gap between germline ends came to 15 bases. The CDR3 DNA reads as TGTGCCAGCAGCCAACCCAGGGCCAGAAGCTCACCCCTCCACTTT. Translation gives CASSQPRARSSPLHF.

This clone has a single count. V gene TRBV29-1 combines with J gene TRBJ2-7, with 7 bases fitting TRBD1. This CDR3 has 12 amino acids. Germline assignment: CDR1 SQVTM and CDR2 ANQGSEA. V shed 7 bases, J shed 7 bases, and the junction held 10 bases outside the gene matches. The CDR3 DNA sequence: TGCAGCGCCCAAACAGGGGTGCGGGAGCAGTACTTC. It codes for CSAQTGVREQYF.